What follows is one TCR beta chain and its context. The CDR3 is 14 residues long. The germline V gene encodes CDR1 SGHDT and CDR2 YYEEEE. V lost 5 bases and J lost 8, with 16 bases in between. These data are taken from a study of STAT5B mutations in CD4+ large granular lymphocyte leukemia. Sequenced by immunoSEQ multiplex PCR; TCRdb stores in-frame clones only, minus some. Here the sample spans tens of thousands of clones, roughly 79% being singletons. V gene TRBV5-6 combines with J gene TRBJ1-4; TRBD1 is a possible D gene (6 bases). Sequencing was performed on CD4+ T cells from blood buffy coats. This TCR was sampled from a human donor in good health. Written as DNA, the CDR3 is TGTGCCAGCAGAGCCACTGGGGGCGGCGAAAAACTGTTTTTT. Translated, it gives CASRATGGGEKLFF.